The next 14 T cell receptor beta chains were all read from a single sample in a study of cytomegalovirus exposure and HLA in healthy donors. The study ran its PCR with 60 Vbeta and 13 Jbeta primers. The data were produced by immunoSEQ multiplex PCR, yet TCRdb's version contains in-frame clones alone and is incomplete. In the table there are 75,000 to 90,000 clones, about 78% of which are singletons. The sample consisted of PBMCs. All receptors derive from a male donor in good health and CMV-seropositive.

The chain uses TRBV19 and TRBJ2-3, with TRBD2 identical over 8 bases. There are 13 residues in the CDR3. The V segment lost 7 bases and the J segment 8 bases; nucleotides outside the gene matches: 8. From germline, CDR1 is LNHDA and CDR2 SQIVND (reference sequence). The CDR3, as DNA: TGTGCCAGTAAGGGACTAGTCCTTCGTACGCAGTATTTT. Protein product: CASKGLVLRTQYF.

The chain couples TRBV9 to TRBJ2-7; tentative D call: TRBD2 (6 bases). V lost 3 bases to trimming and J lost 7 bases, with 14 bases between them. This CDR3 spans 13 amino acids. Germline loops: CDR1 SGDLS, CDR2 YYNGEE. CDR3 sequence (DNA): TGTGCCAGCAGCGACCGGGACTTGGGGGAGCAGTACTTC. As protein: CASSDRDLGEQYF.

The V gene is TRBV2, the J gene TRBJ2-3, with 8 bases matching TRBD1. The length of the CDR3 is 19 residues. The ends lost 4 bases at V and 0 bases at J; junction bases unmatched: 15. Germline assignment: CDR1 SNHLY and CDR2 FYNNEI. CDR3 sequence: CASSADYPLTGESTDTQYF. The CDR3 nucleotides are TGTGCCAGCAGTGCAGATTACCCATTGACAGGGGAAAGCACAGATACGCAGTATTTT.

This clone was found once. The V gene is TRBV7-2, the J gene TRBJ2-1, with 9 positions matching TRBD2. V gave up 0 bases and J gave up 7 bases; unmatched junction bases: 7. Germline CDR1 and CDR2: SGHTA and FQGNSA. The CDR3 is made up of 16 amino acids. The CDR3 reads CASSLAGGGAHNEQFF. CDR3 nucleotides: TGTGCCAGCAGCTTAGCGGGCGGGGGGGCTCATAATGAGCAGTTCTTC.

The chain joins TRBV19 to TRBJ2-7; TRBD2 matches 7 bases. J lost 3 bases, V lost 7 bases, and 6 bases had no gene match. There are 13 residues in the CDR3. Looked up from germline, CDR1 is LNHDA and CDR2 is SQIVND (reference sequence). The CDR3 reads CASTAGEGYEQYF. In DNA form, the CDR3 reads TGTGCCAGTACGGCGGGAGAGGGCTACGAGCAGTACTTC.

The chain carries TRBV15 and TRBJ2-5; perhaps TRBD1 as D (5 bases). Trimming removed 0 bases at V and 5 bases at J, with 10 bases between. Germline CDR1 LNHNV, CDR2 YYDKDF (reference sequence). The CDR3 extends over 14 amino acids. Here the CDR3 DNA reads TGTGCCACCAGCAGAGACAGGGTAGGGGAGACCCAGTACTTC. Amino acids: CATSRDRVGETQYF.

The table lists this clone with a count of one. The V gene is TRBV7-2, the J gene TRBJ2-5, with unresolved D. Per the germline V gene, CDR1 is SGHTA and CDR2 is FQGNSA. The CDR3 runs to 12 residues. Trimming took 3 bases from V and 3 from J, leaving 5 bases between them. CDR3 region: CASSLNKETQYF. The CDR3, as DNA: TGTGCCAGCAGCTTGAACAAAGAGACCCAGTACTTC.

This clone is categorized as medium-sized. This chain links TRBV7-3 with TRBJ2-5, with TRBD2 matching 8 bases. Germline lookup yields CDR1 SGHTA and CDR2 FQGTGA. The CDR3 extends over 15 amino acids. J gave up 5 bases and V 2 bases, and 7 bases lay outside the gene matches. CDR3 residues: CASSLGRGGVETQYF. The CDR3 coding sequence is TGTGCCAGCAGCTTAGGTCGGGGGGGCGTGGAGACCCAGTACTTC.

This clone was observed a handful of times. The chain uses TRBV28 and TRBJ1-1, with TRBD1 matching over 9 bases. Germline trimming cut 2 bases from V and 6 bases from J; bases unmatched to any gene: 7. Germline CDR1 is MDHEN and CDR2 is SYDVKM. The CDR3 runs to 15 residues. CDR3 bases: TGTGCCAGCAGTTTACTGGGACAGGGATTCTCTGAAGCTTTCTTT. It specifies CASSLLGQGFSEAFF.

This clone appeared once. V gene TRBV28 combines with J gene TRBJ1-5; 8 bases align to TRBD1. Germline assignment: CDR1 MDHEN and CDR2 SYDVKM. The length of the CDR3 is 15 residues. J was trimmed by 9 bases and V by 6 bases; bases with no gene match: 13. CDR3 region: CASRLGTGHSRPQHF. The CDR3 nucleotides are TGTGCCAGCAGGTTAGGGACAGGCCACTCGAGGCCCCAGCATTTT. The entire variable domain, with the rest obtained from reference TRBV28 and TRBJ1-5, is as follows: DVKVTQSSRYLVKRTGEKVFLECVQDMDHENMFWYRQDPGLGLRLIYFSYDVKMKEKGDIPEGYSVSREKKERFSLILESASTNQTSMYLCASRLGTGHSRPQHFGDGTRLSIL.

This CDR3 reads CASSLLRQYEQYF. CDR3 in DNA: TGTGCCAGCAGCTTACTAAGACAGTACGAGCAGTACTTC. This chain links TRBV7-9 with TRBJ2-7, with D tentatively TRBD1 (5 bases). The CDR3 loop spans 13 amino acids. The V gene's germline CDR1 is SEHNR and CDR2 FQNEAQ (reference sequence). Trimming took 2 bases from V and 4 from J, leaving 9 bases between them.

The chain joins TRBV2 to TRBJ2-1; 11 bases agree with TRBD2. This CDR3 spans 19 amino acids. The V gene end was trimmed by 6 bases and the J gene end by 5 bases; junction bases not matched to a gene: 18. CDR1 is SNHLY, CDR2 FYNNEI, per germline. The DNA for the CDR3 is TGTGCCAGCAGGGCCCGGGGACTAGCGGACATAGGGCTGAACAATGAGCAGTTCTTC. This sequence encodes CASRARGLADIGLNNEQFF.

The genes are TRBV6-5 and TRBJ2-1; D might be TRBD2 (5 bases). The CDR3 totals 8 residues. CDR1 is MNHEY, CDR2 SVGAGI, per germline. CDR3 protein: CLGGEQFF. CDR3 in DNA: TGTCTTGGAGGTGAGCAGTTCTTC.

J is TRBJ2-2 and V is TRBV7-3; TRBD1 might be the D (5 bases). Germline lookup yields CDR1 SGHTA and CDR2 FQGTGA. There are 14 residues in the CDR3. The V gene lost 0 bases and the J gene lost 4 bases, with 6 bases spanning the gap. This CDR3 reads CASSLTGPTGELFF. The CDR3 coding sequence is TGTGCCAGCAGCTTAACGGGGCCCACCGGGGAGCTGTTTTTT. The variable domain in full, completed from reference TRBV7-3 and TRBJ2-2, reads GAGVSQTPSNKVTEKGKYVELRCDPISGHTALYWYRQSLGQGPEFLIYFQGTGAADDSGLPNDRFFAVRPEGSVSTLKIQRTERGDSAVYLCASSLTGPTGELFFGEGSRLTVL.